The clone carrying this TCR beta chain was counted a few times. The antigen remains undetermined. This entry is derived from a study of shared clonotypes between healthy human individuals. Study-wide context: CD4 naive and memory got three plates each, CD8 naive two, CD8 memory one. Study observations and caveats: Shared across a handful of donors were roughly 5.3% of the naive CD4 clonotypes.

Repertoires were generated with immunoSEQ multiplex PCR, while TCRdb's copy carries only in-frame clones and drops some. The table lists under 1,100,000 clones, 70% to 80% of them singletons, with nearly 1.5% in the top ten. This CDR3 is 15 amino acids long. Per the germline V gene, CDR1 is SGDLS and CDR2 is YYNGEE. Trimming took 0 bases from V and 3 from J, leaving 12 bases between them. The rearrangement uses TRBV9 and TRBJ2-5, with D perhaps matching TRBD1 (5 bases). Sequenced input: memory CD4+ T cells sorted from blood. Subset of the sample: CD45RA-negative fraction. This receptor was obtained from a man younger than 35 in good health. CDR3 protein: CASSVVIGAKETQYF. For the CDR3, the DNA is TGTGCCAGCAGCGTAGTTATAGGGGCCAAAGAGACCCAGTACTTC.